This T cell receptor (beta chain) was captured in a study of human T cells and chemical hapten exposure. Findings and caveats of the study: High-frequency TCRs, those above 1 in 1000, stayed the same after DPC sensitization.

This sample's time point: healthy volunteer bleed at 6 weeks. Someone pulled total RNA out of unfractionated whole blood. The library tagged individual cDNA molecules with unique molecular identifiers. TCRdb analysed the RACE reads with MiXCR anew, one entry per CDR3 protein. The sample carries 65,000 to 95,000 distinct CDR3 sequences, about 8.6% recorded once. This clonotype has ten or more counts. Its antigen remains unidentified. The CDR3 is 15 residues long. Germline CDR1 and CDR2: MNHEY and SVGEGT. J lost 2 bases, V lost 5 bases, and 8 bases had no gene match. The genes are TRBV6-2 or TRBV6-3 and TRBJ1-1, with 7 bases fitting TRBD1. The source of this sequence is a female donor in good health. Some clones in this sample may be carry-over from other donors' samples. The material sequenced was whole blood. Here the CDR3 reads CASSGPGTANTEAFF. The CDR3 nucleotides read TGTGCCAGCAGTGGCCCCGGGACAGCCAACACTGAAGCTTTCTTT.